The 21 T cell receptor beta chains listed next were all sequenced from one sample in a study of PD-1 blockade in mismatch repair-deficient tumors. Sequencing was performed with immunoSEQ multiplex PCR; in TCRdb, only in-frame clones are kept and a portion is missing. Among around 120,000 clones listed, more than 70% were seen once. The sequencing here drew on peripheral blood, taken just over 70 weeks after starting pembrolizumab. Source of these receptors: an adult with mismatch repair-deficient cancer.

This clone was seen a few times. The chain joins TRBV11-1 to TRBJ2-2; no firm D call. Trimming stripped 0 bases from V and 8 bases from J, with 10 bases between. Germline V gene sequence: CDR1 SGHAT, CDR2 FQDESV (reference sequence). This CDR3 has 14 amino acids. CDR3 in amino acids: CASSLAMRPGELFF. Here the CDR3 DNA reads TGTGCCAGCAGCTTAGCCATGAGGCCTGGGGAGCTGTTTTTT. Full variable domain (rest looked up from reference TRBV11-1 and TRBJ2-2): EAEVAQSPRYKITEKSQAVAFWCDPISGHATLYWYRQILGQGPELLVQFQDESVVDDSQLPKDRFSAERLKGVDSTLKIQPAELGDSAMYLCASSLAMRPGELFFGEGSRLTVL.

In the case of this clone: The same CDR3 can be traced to other DNA sequences in this sample. The chain links TRBV20-1 to TRBJ2-1; unclear D gene. V gave up 6 bases and J gave up 6 bases, with 9 bases separating them. CDR1 is DFQATT, CDR2 SNEGSKA, per germline (reference sequence). The CDR3 runs 11 residues. The CDR3 loop reads CSARWGNEQFF. In nucleotides, the CDR3 is TGCAGTGCCCGTTGGGGCAATGAGCAGTTCTTC.

The chain combines TRBV11-1 with TRBJ2-3, with D possibly being TRBD1 (5 bases). V was pared by 4 bases and J by 1 base, with 12 bases between. The CDR3 is made up of 15 amino acids. Germline V CDR1 and CDR2: SGHAT, FQDESV (reference sequence). The CDR3 reads CASSSTVQGTDTQYF. CDR3 coding DNA: TGTGCCAGCAGCTCGACAGTACAAGGCACAGATACGCAGTATTTT.

The V gene is TRBV5-1, the J gene TRBJ2-7, with D perhaps matching TRBD1 (5 bases). There are 14 residues in the CDR3. CDR1 is SGHRS and CDR2 is YFSETQ in the germline V gene. The V gene lost 0 bases and the J gene lost 2 bases, with 9 bases spanning the gap. The CDR3 nucleotides read TGCGCCAGCAGCTTGGCCGCAGGGCCCTACGAGCAGTACTTC. Translating gives CASSLAAGPYEQYF.

The chain is built from TRBV7-9 and TRBJ2-3, with D maybe TRBD2 (6 bases). Germline V gene sequence: CDR1 SEHNR, CDR2 FQNEAQ (reference sequence). The CDR3 sequence is 14 residues long. V was shortened by 5 bases and J by 4 bases, with 13 bases between the two germline ends. CDR3 in amino acids: CASSPGSGADTQYF. The DNA for the CDR3 is TGTGCCAGCAGCCCGGGGTCGGGAGCAGATACGCAGTATTTT.

The J gene is TRBJ2-2, the V gene TRBV11-3; D gene uncertain. Trimming removed 4 bases at V and 1 base at J, with 4 bases between. The CDR3 totals 13 residues. Germline V gene data show CDR1 as SGHNT and CDR2 as YENEEA. The CDR3 region has the DNA TGTGCCAGCAGCTCCAGGAACACCGGGGAGCTGTTTTTT. Amino acid sequence: CASSSRNTGELFF.

The table lists this clone with a count of one. The chain joins TRBV4-1 to TRBJ2-1, with TRBD2 matching over 10 bases. Trimming at V came to 5 bases and at J to 8 bases, leaving 9 bases not matched to a gene. CDR1 and CDR2 from the germline V gene are MGHRA and YSYEKL. CDR3 length: 15 amino acids. The CDR3 loop is CASSSRAGGHHEQFF. The CDR3 DNA reads as TGCGCCAGCAGCTCACGAGCGGGAGGGCACCATGAGCAGTTCTTC.

In DNA, the CDR3 is TGTGCCTGGAGCGCGGCTAGCGGGACATACGAGCAGTACTTC. Residues: CAWSAASGTYEQYF. The chain employs TRBV30 and TRBJ2-7; 9 nucleotides line up with TRBD2. The V and J ends lost 3 bases and 4 bases, in that order; junction bases with no gene match: 7. The CDR3 runs to 14 residues. Per germline, CDR1 GTSNPN and CDR2 SVGIG (reference sequence). Drawing the rest from reference TRBV30 and TRBJ2-7, the complete variable domain is SQTIHQWPATLVQPVGSPLSLECTVEGTSNPNLYWYRQAAGRGLQLLFYSVGIGQISSEVPQNLSASRPQDRQFILSSKKLLLSDSGFYLCAWSAASGTYEQYFGPGTRLTVT.

The chain couples TRBV4-3 to TRBJ2-2; 7 nucleotides agree with TRBD2. Germline loops: CDR1 LGHNA, CDR2 YSLEER. The junction had 5 bases not matched to a gene; V was cut back by 4 bases and J by 6 bases. This CDR3 is 14 amino acids long. CDR3: CASSPASGAGELFF. CDR3 nucleotides: TGCGCCAGCAGCCCTGCTAGCGGCGCCGGGGAGCTGTTTTTT.

The rearrangement links TRBV5-4 to TRBJ2-1; D perhaps matches TRBD1 (6 bases). Per the germline V gene, CDR1 is SGHNT and CDR2 is YYREEE (reference sequence). V gave up 2 bases and J gave up 7 bases, with 10 bases separating them. The length of the CDR3 is 13 residues. The CDR3 is CASSLQGVNEQFF. The CDR3 nucleotides read TGTGCCAGCAGCTTACAGGGCGTGAATGAGCAGTTCTTC.

This chain joins TRBV27 and TRBJ2-3; D gene unclear. This CDR3 has 13 amino acids. The V end was cut by 9 bases, the J end by 6 bases, with 16 bases between. The germline gives CDR1 MNHEY, CDR2 SMNVEV (reference sequence). The CDR3 protein is CASKKSGWDTQYF. The CDR3 DNA follows: TGTGCCAGTAAGAAAAGTGGATGGGATACGCAGTATTTT.

The chain carries TRBV19 and TRBJ2-7; no firm D call. V lost 3 bases to trimming and J lost 2 bases, with 5 bases between them. CDR1 LNHDA and CDR2 SQIVND come from the germline V gene (reference sequence). This CDR3 spans 12 amino acids. CDR3 amino acids: CASSIGAYEQYF. The CDR3 DNA sequence: TGTGCCAGTAGTATTGGGGCCTACGAGCAGTACTTC.

The V and J genes are TRBV27 and TRBJ2-1, with a tentative D call TRBD1 (5 bases). Between the trimmed V and J ends, which lost 4 bases and 2 bases, there was a span of 18 bases. CDR1 and CDR2 from the germline V gene are MNHEY and SMNVEV (reference sequence). There are 17 residues in the CDR3. Here the CDR3 reads CASSSTNRQLAYNEQFF. The CDR3 DNA sequence: TGTGCCAGCAGTTCCACGAATCGACAGTTAGCCTACAATGAGCAGTTCTTC.

The J gene is TRBJ2-1, the V gene TRBV12-5, with D possibly being TRBD2 (5 bases). Trimming cost V 4 bases and J 3 bases, with 10 bases left between them. The CDR3 covers 14 residues. Germline CDR1 reads LGHNT; CDR2 reads FRNRAP. The CDR3 nucleotides are TGTGCTAGTGGTTCCCCACGGGGCTACAATGAGCAGTTCTTC. It specifies CASGSPRGYNEQFF.

The V and J genes are TRBV4-3 and TRBJ2-7; 9 positions match TRBD2. Germline CDR1 is LGHNA and CDR2 is YSLEER. The CDR3 has 17 amino acids. J gave up 6 bases and V 0 bases, and 12 bases lay outside the gene matches. The CDR3 DNA follows: TGCGCCAGCAGCCAAGAACCAGCGGGAGGCCGCAGTGGCGAGCAGTACTTC. The encoded protein is CASSQEPAGGRSGEQYF.

The J gene is TRBJ1-5, the V gene TRBV30, with D possibly being TRBD1 (6 bases). Trimming pared 0 bases from V and 7 bases from J, leaving 10 bases between. This CDR3 has 13 residues. CDR1 and CDR2 from the germline V gene are GTSNPN and SVGIG (reference sequence). The CDR3 here is CAWSVGGAQPQHF. The CDR3 DNA reads as TGTGCCTGGAGTGTGGGGGGGGCCCAGCCCCAGCATTTT.

This rearrangement joins TRBV5-6 to TRBJ2-7, with 11 bases lining up with TRBD1. After removal of 3 bases from V and 5 bases from J, the junction contained 1 base not matched to a gene. Germline loops: CDR1 SGHDT, CDR2 YYEEEE. CDR3 length: 13 amino acids. CDR3 region: CASSWGQGDEQYF. The CDR3 DNA sequence: TGTGCCAGCAGCTGGGGACAGGGGGACGAGCAGTACTTC.

In nucleotides, the CDR3 is TGTGCCAGCAGGAGACAGGGGGAATCCGGGGAGCTGTTTTTT. Amino acids: CASRRQGESGELFF. This chain links TRBV6-6 with TRBJ2-2, with 9 nucleotides matching TRBD1. The CDR3 runs to 14 residues. Germline loops: CDR1 MNHNY, CDR2 SVGAGI (reference sequence). With 6 bases clipped from V and 6 bases from J, the junction kept 5 bases outside the gene matches.

The DNA of the CDR3 is TGCAGCGTTGTACCCAGGGACATCCAAGAGACCCAGTACTTC. Protein product: CSVVPRDIQETQYF. The chain uses TRBV29-1 and TRBJ2-5; tentative D call: TRBD1 (6 bases). V was shortened by 4 bases and J by 1 base, with 13 bases between the two germline ends. CDR3 length equals 14 residues. Germline assignment: CDR1 SQVTM and CDR2 ANQGSEA.

The V and J genes are TRBV7-8 and TRBJ2-1; 9 nucleotides line up with TRBD2. Per germline, CDR1 SGHVS and CDR2 FQNEAQ. The CDR3 is made up of 15 amino acids. Trimming cost V 5 bases and J 6 bases; bases outside gene matches: 8. CDR3 region: CASSPTRLAVNEQFF. The CDR3 DNA follows: TGTGCCAGCAGCCCTACTAGACTAGCGGTCAATGAGCAGTTCTTC.

The J gene is TRBJ1-3, the V gene TRBV7-2, with D perhaps matching TRBD1 (6 bases). This CDR3 comprises 16 residues. V lost 2 bases and J 2 bases, leaving 13 bases between the germline ends. Per the germline V gene, CDR1 is SGHTA and CDR2 is FQGNSA. DNA for the CDR3: TGTGCCAGCAGCTTACTTCCAGGGGCAGCTGGAAACACCATATATTTT. This gives the protein CASSLLPGAAGNTIYF.